These 8 T cell receptor beta chains were sequenced from one sample in a study of shared clonotypes between healthy human individuals. Sequenced by immunoSEQ multiplex PCR; TCRdb stores in-frame clones only, minus some. The sample records about 1.1 million clones, approximately 80% being singletons. Sequencing was done on a sample of memory CD4+ T cells from PBMCs. Subset: CD45RA-negative fraction. The source is a man aged 18 to 30 in good health. Some clones in this sample may be carry-over from other donors' samples.

In its sample, this clone was seen once. The genes are TRBV28 and TRBJ1-4, with 12 bases matching TRBD1. Germline V lookup: CDR1 MDHEN, CDR2 SYDVKM. After removal of 7 bases from V and 8 bases from J, the junction contained 17 bases not matched to a gene. This CDR3 is 18 amino acids long. This CDR3 is CASTSVIGTGGSSEKLFF. Here the CDR3 DNA reads TGTGCCAGCACCTCCGTTATCGGGACAGGGGGCTCCTCAGAAAAACTGTTTTTT.

As concerns this clone: Other DNA sequences in this sample translate to the same CDR3. The chain uses TRBV9 and TRBJ1-1; D not resolved. CDR1 is SGDLS and CDR2 is YYNGEE in the germline V gene. V lost 0 bases, J lost 1 base, and 7 bases lay in between. This CDR3 region has 14 residues. The CDR3 sequence: CASSVVPENTEAFF. In DNA form, the CDR3 reads TGTGCCAGCAGCGTAGTCCCTGAGAACACTGAAGCTTTCTTT.

The chain couples TRBV28 to TRBJ1-5; TRBD1 is a possible D gene (5 bases). The CDR3 consists of 13 residues. Germline CDR1 is MDHEN and CDR2 is SYDVKM. Deletions cut 6 bases from V and 7 bases from J, with 13 bases between. CDR3 bases: TGTGCCAGCAGGCCGGGACCAGCCCAGCCCCAGCATTTT. It is translated as CASRPGPAQPQHF.

The V and J genes are TRBV29-1 and TRBJ1-2, with TRBD1 matching 7 bases. CDR3 length equals 14 residues. The ends lost 6 bases at V and 2 bases at J; junction bases unmatched: 9. CDR1 SQVTM and CDR2 ANQGSEA come from the germline V gene. In DNA form, the CDR3 reads TGCAGCGTATTTATAGGACAGGCAAACTATGGCTACACCTTC. This sequence encodes CSVFIGQANYGYTF.

V is TRBV5-1 and J is TRBJ1-4; 11 nucleotides match TRBD1. This CDR3 has 15 amino acids. With 0 bases clipped from V and 7 bases from J, the junction kept 2 bases outside the gene matches. The V gene's germline CDR1 is SGHRS and CDR2 YFSETQ. In DNA, the CDR3 is TGCGCCAGCAGCTTGGATGGGACAGGGGGTGAAAAACTGTTTTTT. Translated: CASSLDGTGGEKLFF. The variable domain in full, with the rest retrieved from reference TRBV5-1 and TRBJ1-4, is KAGVTQTPRYLIKTRGQQVTLSCSPISGHRSVSWYQQTPGQGLQFLFEYFSETQRNKGNFPGRFSGRQFSNSRSEMNVSTLELGDSALYLCASSLDGTGGEKLFFGSGTQLSVL.

This CDR3 is CASSIDQGVEAFF. CDR3 DNA sequence: TGTGCCAGTAGTATAGATCAAGGTGTTGAAGCTTTCTTT. The chain has TRBV19 and TRBJ1-1; D unresolved. This CDR3 region has 13 residues. The germline CDR1 and CDR2 sequences are LNHDA and SQIVND (reference sequence). V was clipped by 0 bases and J by 7 bases, with 9 bases between them.

The rearrangement joins TRBV7-2 to TRBJ2-7; TRBD1 matches 10 bases. After removal of 3 bases from V and 2 bases from J, the junction contained 4 bases not matched to a gene. The CDR3 has 15 residues. Germline CDR1 reads SGHTA; CDR2 reads FQGNSA. CDR3 bases: TGTGCCAGCAGCTTGGGACAGGGGCTTACCTACGAGCAGTACTTC. It specifies CASSLGQGLTYEQYF.

As regards this clone: The same CDR3 arises from other DNA sequences in this sample as well. The chain combines TRBV5-4 with TRBJ2-3; 9 bases agree with TRBD2. The CDR3 runs to 16 residues. J was trimmed by 0 bases and V by 4 bases; bases with no gene match: 6. Looked up from germline, CDR1 is SGHNT and CDR2 is YYREEE (reference sequence). The CDR3 is CASSSGLARSTDTQYF. CDR3 in DNA: TGTGCCAGCAGCAGCGGACTAGCGAGAAGCACAGATACGCAGTATTTT.